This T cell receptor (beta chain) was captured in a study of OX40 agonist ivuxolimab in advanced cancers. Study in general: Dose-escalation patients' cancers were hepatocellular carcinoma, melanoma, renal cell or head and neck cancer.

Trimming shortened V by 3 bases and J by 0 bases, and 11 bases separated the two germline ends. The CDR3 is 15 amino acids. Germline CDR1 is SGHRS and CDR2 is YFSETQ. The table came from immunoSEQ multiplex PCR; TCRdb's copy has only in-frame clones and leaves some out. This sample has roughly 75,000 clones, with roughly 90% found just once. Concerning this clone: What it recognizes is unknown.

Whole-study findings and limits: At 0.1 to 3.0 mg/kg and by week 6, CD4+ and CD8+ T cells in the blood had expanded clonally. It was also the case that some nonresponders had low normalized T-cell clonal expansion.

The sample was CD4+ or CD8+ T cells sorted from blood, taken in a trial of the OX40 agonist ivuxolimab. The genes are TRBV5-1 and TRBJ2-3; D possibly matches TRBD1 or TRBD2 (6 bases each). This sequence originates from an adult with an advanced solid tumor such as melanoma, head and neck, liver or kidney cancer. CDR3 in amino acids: CASSSWGASTDTQYF. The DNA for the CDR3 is TGCGCCAGCAGCTCCTGGGGGGCTAGCACAGATACGCAGTATTTT.